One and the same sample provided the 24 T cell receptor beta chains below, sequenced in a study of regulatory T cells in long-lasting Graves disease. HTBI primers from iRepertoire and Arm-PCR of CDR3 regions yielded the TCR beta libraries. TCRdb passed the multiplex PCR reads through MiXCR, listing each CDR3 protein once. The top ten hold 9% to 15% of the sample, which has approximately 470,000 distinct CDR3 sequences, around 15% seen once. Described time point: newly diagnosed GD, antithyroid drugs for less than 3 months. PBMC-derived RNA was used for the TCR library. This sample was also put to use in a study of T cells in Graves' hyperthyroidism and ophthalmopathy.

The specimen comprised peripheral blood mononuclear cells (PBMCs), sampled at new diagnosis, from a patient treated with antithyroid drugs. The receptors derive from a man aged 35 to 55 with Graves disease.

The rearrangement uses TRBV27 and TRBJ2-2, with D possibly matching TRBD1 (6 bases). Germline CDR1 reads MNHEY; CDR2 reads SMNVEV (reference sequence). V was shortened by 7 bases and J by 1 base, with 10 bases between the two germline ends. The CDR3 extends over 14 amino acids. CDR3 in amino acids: CASTNRVNTGELFF. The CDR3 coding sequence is TGTGCCAGCACCAACAGGGTGAACACCGGGGAGCTGTTTTTT.

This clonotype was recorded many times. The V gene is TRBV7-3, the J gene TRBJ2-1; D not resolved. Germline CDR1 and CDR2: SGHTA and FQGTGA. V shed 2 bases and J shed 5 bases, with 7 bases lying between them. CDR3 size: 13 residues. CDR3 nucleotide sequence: TGTGCCAGCAGCTTAGAGAGGCACAATGAGCAGTTCTTC. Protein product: CASSLERHNEQFF.

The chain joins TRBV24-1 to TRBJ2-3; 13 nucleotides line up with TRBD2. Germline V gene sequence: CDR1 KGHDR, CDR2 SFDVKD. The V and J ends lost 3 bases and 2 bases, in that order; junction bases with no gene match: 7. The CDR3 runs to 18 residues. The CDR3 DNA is TGTGCCACCAGTGATCAAGGGGGACTAGCGGGAAACACAGATACGCAGTATTTT. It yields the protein CATSDQGGLAGNTDTQYF.

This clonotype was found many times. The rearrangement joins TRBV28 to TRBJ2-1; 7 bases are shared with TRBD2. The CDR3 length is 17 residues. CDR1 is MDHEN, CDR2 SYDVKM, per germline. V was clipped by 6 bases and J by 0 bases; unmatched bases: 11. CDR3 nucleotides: TGTGCCAGCAGCCTCGGGGGGTGGGAGGGCTCCTACAATGAGCAGTTCTTC. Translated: CASSLGGWEGSYNEQFF.

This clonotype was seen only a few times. The CDR3, as DNA: TGTGCCAGCTCGAACATGTGGGGATCCTCCTACGAGCAGTACTTC. Protein sequence: CASSNMWGSSYEQYF. V usage is TRBV3-1 and J usage is TRBJ2-7, with D hard to call. The CDR3 sequence is 15 residues long. Germline loops: CDR1 LGHDT, CDR2 YNNKEL (reference sequence). With 8 bases removed from V and 0 bases from J, the gap between germline ends came to 17 bases.

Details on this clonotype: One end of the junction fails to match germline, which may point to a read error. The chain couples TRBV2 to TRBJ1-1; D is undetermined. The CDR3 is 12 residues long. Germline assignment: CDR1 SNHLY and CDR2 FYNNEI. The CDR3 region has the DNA TGTGCCAGCAGTGAAAATCGGGGTGAAGCTTCCTTT. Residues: CASSENRGEASF.

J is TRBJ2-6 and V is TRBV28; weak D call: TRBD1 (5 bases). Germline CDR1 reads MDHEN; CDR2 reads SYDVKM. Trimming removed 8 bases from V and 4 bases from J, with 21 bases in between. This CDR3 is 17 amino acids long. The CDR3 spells CASELSGAAGGANVLTF. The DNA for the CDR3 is TGTGCCAGCGAGCTGTCAGGCGCGGCAGGGGGGGCCAACGTCCTGACTTTC.

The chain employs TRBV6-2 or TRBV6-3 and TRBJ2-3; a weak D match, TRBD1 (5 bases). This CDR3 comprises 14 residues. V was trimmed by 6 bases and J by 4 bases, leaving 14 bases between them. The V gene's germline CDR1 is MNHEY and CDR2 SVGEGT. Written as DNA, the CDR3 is TGTGCCAGCAGAGACAGCCTTGGATCAGATACGCAGTATTTT. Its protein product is CASRDSLGSDTQYF.

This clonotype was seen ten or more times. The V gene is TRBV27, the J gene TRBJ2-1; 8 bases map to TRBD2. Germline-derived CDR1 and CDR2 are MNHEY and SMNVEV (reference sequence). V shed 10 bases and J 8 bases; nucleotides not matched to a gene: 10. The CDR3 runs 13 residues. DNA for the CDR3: TGTGCCACGCGACCGGGACTAGTCGATGAGCAGTTCTTC. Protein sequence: CATRPGLVDEQFF.

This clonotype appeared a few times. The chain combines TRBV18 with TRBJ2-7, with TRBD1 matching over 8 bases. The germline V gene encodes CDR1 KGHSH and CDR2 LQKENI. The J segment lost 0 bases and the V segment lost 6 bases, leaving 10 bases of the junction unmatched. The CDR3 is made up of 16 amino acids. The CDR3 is CASSPVDRGSSYEQYF. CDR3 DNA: TGTGCCAGCTCCCCTGTCGACAGGGGAAGCTCCTACGAGCAGTACTTC.

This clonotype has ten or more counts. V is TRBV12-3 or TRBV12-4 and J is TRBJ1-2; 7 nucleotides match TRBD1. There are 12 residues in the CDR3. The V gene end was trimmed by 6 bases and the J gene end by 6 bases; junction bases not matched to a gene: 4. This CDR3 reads CASSDGQDGYTF. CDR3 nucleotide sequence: TGTGCCAGCAGCGACGGACAGGATGGCTACACCTTC.

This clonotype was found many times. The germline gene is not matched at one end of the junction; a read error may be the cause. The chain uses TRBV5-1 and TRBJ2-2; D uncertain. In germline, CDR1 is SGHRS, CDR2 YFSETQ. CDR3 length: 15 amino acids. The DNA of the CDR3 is TGTGCCAGCAGCCCCCTCGGGCTGAACACCGGGGAGCTGTTTTTT. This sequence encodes CASSPLGLNTGELFF.

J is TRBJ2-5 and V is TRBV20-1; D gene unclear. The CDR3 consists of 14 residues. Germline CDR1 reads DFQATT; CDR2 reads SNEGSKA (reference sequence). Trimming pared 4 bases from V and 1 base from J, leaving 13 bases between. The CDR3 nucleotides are TGCAGTGCTACACCGGGCCACCTCCAAGAGACCCAGTACTTC. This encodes CSATPGHLQETQYF.

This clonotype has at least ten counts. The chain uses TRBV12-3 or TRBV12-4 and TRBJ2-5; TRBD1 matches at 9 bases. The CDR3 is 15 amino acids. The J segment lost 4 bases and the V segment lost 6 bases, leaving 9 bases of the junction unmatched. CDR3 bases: TGTGCCAGCAGCAAGGGACAGGGTGGGCGAGAGACCCAGTACTTC. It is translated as CASSKGQGGRETQYF.

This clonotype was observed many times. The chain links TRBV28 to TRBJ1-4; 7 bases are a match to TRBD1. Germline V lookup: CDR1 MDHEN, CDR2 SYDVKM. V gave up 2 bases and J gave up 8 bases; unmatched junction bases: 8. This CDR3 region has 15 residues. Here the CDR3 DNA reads TGTGCCAGCAGTTTAGGACAGGTAGTCGGGGAAAAACTGTTTTTT. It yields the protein CASSLGQVVGEKLFF.

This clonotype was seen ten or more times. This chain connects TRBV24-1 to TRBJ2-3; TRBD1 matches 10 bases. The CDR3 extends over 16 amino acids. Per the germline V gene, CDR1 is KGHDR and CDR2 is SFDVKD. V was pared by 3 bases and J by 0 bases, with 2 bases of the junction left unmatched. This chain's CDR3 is CATSDPGQGSTDTQYF. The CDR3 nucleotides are TGTGCCACCAGTGATCCGGGACAGGGGAGCACAGATACGCAGTATTTT.

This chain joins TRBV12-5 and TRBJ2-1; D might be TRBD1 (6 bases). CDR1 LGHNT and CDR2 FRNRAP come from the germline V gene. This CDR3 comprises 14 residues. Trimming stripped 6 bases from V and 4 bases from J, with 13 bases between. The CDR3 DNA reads TGTGCTAGTGGCCCACAGGGTTTGTACAATGAGCAGTTCTTC. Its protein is CASGPQGLYNEQFF.

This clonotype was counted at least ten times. The CDR3 coding sequence is TGTGCCAGCAGCTTGTTAGCCAGGGGAAACTATGGCTACACCTTC. It is translated as CASSLLARGNYGYTF. The chain has TRBV5-6 and TRBJ1-2; D may be TRBD1 (6 bases). The CDR3 spans 15 residues. The V gene's germline CDR1 is SGHDT and CDR2 YYEEEE. Trimming pared 1 base from V and 2 bases from J, leaving 12 bases between.

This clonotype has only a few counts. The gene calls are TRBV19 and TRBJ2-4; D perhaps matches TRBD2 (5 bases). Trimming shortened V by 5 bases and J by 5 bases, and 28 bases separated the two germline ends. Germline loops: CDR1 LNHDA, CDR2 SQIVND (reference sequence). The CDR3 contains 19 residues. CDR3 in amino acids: CASSVAPPGAGFGENIQYF. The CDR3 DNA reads TGTGCCAGTAGTGTGGCGCCCCCCGGAGCCGGCTTCGGGGAAAACATTCAGTACTTC.

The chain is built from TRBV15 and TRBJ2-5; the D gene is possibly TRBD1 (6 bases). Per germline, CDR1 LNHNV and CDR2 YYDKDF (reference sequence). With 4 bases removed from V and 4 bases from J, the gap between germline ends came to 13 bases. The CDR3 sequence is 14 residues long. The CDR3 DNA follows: TGTGCCACCAGCAAATACAGGGTAGGAGAGACCCAGTACTTC. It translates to CATSKYRVGETQYF.

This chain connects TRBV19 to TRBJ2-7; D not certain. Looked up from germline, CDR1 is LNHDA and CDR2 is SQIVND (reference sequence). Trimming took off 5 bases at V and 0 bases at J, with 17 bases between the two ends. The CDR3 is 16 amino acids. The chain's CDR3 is CASSAARGVSSYEQYF. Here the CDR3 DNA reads TGTGCCAGTAGTGCTGCTCGTGGGGTAAGCTCCTACGAGCAGTACTTC.

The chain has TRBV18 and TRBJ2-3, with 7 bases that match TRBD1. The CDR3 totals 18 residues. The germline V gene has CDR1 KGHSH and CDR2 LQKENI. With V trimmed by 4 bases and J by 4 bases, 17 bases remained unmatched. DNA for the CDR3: TGTGCCAGCTCACTCACCGGGACAGATCATACGTCGGCAGATACGCAGTATTTT. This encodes CASSLTGTDHTSADTQYF. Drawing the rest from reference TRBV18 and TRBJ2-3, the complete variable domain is NAGVMQNPRHLVRRRGQEARLRCSPMKGHSHVYWYRQLPEEGLKFMVYLQKENIIDESGMPKERFSAEFPKEGPSILRIQQVVRGDSAAYFCASSLTGTDHTSADTQYFGPGTRLTVL.

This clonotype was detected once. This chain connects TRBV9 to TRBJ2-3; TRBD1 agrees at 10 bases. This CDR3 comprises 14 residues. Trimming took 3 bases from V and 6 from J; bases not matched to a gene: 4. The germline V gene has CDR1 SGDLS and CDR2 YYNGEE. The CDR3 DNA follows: TGTGCCAGCAGCGGGCGACAGGGGGCCGATACGCAGTATTTT. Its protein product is CASSGRQGADTQYF.

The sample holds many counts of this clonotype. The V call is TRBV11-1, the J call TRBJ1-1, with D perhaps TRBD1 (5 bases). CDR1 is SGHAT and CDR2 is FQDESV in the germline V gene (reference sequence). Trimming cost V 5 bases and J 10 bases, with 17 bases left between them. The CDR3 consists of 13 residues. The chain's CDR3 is CASSGWDHPGAFF. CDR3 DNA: TGTGCCAGCAGCGGCTGGGACCACCCCGGAGCTTTCTTT. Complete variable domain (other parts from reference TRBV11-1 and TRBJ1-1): EAEVAQSPRYKITEKSQAVAFWCDPISGHATLYWYRQILGQGPELLVQFQDESVVDDSQLPKDRFSAERLKGVDSTLKIQPAELGDSAMYLCASSGWDHPGAFFGQGTRLTVV.